This record looks at one TCR beta chain sequence and its context. Seattle patients were enrolled during active infection and followed longitudinally. These data come from a study of blood T cell repertoires in COVID-19. On the study more broadly: Sites in the United States, Italy and Spain provided acute and convalescent COVID-19 samples. The cDNA or gDNA used as material had been derived from T cells, B-cell-depleted T cells, or PBMCs.

V was shortened by 6 bases and J by 4 bases, with 9 bases between the two germline ends. The V gene's germline CDR1 is KGHSH and CDR2 LQKENI. The CDR3 is 13 amino acids. Study processing details: Reference gene primer amplification gave estimated nucleated cell counts. Measured with immunoSEQ multiplex PCR; TCRdb has only the in-frame clones, and not every one. V and J calls and clone size follow that table, whereas D and trimming were derived from the DNA. The sample has under 250,000 clones, about 87% seen once. The clonotype was recovered from a woman aged 25-40 years with COVID-19, enrolled during active disease. The J gene is TRBJ2-2, the V gene TRBV18, with unresolved D. Specimen: peripheral blood. CDR3 DNA: TGTGCCAGCTCGCCATCGGGCACCGGGGAGCTGTTTTTT. Its protein product is CASSPSGTGELFF.